This T cell receptor (beta chain) derives from a study of identical twins. Regarding the study as a whole: Beta clonotypes that were abundant in cord blood contained fewer insertions, a pattern absent from memory repertoires.

CDR3 length equals 17 residues. Germline loops: CDR1 MNHEY, CDR2 SVGEGT. The ends lost 7 bases at V and 0 bases at J; junction bases unmatched: 11. For this clonotype: Its specificity is unknown.

Using its own MiXCR run on the 5' RACE reads, TCRdb lists one record per CDR3 protein. The top ten clones hold over 4.5% of a sample with approximately 220,000 distinct CDR3 sequences, around 10% of them seen once. The V gene is TRBV6-2 or TRBV6-3, the J gene TRBJ1-1; 10 nucleotides line up with TRBD1. The source material was memory (CD45RO+) T cells sorted from blood. This clonotype originated in a woman younger than 35 in good health. The CDR3 here is CASKKDRGDSMNTEAFF. As DNA, the CDR3 is TGTGCCAGCAAAAAGGACAGGGGGGATTCGATGAACACTGAAGCTTTCTTT.